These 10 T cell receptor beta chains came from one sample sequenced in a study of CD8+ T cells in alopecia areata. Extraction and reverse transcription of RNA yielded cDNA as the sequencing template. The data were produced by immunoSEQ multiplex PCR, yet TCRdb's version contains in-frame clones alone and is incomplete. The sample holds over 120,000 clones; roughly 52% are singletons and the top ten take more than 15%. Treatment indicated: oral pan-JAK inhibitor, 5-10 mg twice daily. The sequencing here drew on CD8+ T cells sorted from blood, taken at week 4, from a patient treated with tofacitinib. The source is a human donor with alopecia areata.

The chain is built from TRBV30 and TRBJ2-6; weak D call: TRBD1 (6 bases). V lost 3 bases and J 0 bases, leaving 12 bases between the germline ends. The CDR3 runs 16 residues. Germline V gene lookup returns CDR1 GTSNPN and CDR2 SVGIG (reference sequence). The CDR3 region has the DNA TGTGCCTGGAGCAGGACAGTGAGCTCTGGGGCCAACGTCCTGACTTTC. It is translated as CAWSRTVSSGANVLTF. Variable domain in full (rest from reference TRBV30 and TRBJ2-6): SQTIHQWPATLVQPVGSPLSLECTVEGTSNPNLYWYRQAAGRGLQLLFYSVGIGQISSEVPQNLSASRPQDRQFILSSKKLLLSDSGFYLCAWSRTVSSGANVLTFGAGSRLTVL.

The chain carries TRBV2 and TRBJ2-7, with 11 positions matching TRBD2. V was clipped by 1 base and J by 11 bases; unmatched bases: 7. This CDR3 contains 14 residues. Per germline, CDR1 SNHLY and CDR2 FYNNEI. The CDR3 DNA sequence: TGTGCCAGCAGTGAAGACCCTAGCGGGGGGTTCGAGTACTTC. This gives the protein CASSEDPSGGFEYF.

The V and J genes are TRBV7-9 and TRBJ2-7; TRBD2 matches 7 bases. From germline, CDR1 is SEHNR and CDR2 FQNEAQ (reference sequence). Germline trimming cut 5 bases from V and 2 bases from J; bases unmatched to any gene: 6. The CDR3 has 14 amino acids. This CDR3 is CASSPSGAPYEQYF. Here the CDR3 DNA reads TGTGCCAGCAGCCCTAGCGGAGCCCCCTACGAGCAGTACTTC.

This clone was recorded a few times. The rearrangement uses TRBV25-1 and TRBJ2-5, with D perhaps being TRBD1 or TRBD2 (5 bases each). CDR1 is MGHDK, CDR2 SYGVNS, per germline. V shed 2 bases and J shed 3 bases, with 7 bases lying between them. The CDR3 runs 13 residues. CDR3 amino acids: CASSEGGKETQYF. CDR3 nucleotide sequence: TGTGCCAGCAGTGAAGGGGGAAAAGAGACCCAGTACTTC. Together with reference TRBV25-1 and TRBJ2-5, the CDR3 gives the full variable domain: EADIYQTPRYLVIGTGKKITLECSQTMGHDKMYWYQQDPGMELHLIHYSYGVNSTEKGDLSSESTVSRIRTEHFPLTLESARPSHTSQYLCASSEGGKETQYFGPGTRLLVL.

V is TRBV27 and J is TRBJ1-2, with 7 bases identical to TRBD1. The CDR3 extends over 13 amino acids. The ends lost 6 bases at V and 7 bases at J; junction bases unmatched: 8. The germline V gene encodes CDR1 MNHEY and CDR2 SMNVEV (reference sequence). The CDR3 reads CASRPLGTVGYTF. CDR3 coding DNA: TGTGCCAGCAGACCACTGGGGACAGTTGGCTACACCTTC.

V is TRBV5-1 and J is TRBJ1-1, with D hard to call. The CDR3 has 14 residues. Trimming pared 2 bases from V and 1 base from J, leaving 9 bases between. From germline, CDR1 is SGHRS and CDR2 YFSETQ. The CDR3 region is CASSFRTANTEAFF. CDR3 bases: TGCGCCAGCAGCTTTCGGACGGCGAACACTGAAGCTTTCTTT.

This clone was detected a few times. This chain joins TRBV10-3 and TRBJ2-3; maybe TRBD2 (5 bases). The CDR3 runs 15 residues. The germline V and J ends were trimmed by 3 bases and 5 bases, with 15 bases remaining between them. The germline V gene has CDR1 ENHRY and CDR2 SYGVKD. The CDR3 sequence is CAISDVPLAGDTQYF. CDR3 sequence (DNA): TGTGCCATCAGTGACGTTCCCCTAGCTGGAGATACGCAGTATTTT.

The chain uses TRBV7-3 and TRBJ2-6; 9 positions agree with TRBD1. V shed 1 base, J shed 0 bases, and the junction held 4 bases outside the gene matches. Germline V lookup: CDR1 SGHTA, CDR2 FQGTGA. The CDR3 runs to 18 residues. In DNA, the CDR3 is TGTGCCAGCAGCTTAATGGGACAGGGCTTCTCTGGGGCCAACGTCCTGACTTTC. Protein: CASSLMGQGFSGANVLTF.

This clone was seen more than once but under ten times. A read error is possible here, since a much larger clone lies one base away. CDR3 coding DNA: TGTGCCAGCAGCTTAGGGACTGAGCAGTTCTTC. This gives the protein CASSLGTEQFF. The genes are TRBV11-2 and TRBJ2-1; D is uncertain. CDR3 length: 11 residues. Trimming took off 1 base at V and 9 bases at J, with 4 bases between the two ends. Germline loops: CDR1 SGHAT, CDR2 FQNNGV.

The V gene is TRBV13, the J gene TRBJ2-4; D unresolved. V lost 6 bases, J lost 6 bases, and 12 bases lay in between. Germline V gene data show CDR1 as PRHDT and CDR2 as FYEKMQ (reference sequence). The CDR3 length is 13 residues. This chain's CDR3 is CASSSRLGNIQYF. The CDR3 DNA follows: TGTGCCAGCAGTTCCCGACTTGGAAACATTCAGTACTTC.